Given below is one T cell receptor beta chain in context. Its antigen remains unknown. Generated by immunoSEQ multiplex PCR, the TCRdb table keeps only in-frame clones and is missing some. The sample lists about 130,000 clones, roughly nine tenths occurring once. The data stem from a study of T cell responses to AZD1222 COVID-19 vaccine. As for the study in general: Recipients boosted at about 4 weeks or about 12 weeks are pooled.

The study, taken as a whole, reports: A mostly white British donor set with more females was recruited, and clonal diversity was possibly underestimated. None of the repertoires were sampled until the peak T cell response had passed.

V lost 2 bases, J lost 3 bases, and 5 bases stayed unmatched. The V gene's germline CDR1 is SGHNT and CDR2 YYREEE (reference sequence). The CDR3 loop spans 16 amino acids. This clonotype was sampled from an adult in good health. The specimen was peripheral blood, collected on day 0 of AZD1222 vaccination. The chain combines TRBV5-4 with TRBJ2-1; TRBD2 matches at 10 bases. CDR3 loop: CASSLLLAGNYNEQFF. CDR3 sequence (DNA): TGTGCCAGCAGCTTACTACTAGCGGGGAACTACAATGAGCAGTTCTTC.